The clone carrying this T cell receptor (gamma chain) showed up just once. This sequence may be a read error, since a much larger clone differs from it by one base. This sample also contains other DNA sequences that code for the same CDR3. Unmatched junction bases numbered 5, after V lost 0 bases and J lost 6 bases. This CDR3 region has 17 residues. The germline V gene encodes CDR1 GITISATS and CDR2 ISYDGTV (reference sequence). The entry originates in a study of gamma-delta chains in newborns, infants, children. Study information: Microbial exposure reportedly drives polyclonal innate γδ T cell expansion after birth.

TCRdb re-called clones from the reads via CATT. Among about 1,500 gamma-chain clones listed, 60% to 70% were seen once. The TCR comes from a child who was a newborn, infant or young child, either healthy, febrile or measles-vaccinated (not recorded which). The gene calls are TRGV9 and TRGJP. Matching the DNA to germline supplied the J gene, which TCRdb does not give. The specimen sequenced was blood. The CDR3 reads CALWEVQLELGKKIKVF. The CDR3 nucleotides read TGTGCCTTGTGGGAGGTGCAACTAGAGTTGGGCAAAAAAATCAAGGTATTT.